This is a list of T cell receptor beta chains from one sample in a study of blood T cell repertoires in COVID-19. The protocol was immunoSEQ multiplex PCR, while the TCRdb copy is restricted to in-frame clones and leaves out a portion. The data contain roughly 120,000 clones, 80% of them singletons. Sequenced sample: peripheral blood. These receptors all stem from a human donor in a cohort sampled during active or convalescent COVID-19. The CDR3 runs from the conserved cysteine through the conserved F or W. D genes are given only for firm matches. Size values are once, few and many counts, or a class for expanded clones, and some rows have none.

CDR3 protein,CDR3 DNA,clone size,D gene,J gene,V gene
CSGAGTATSGNTIYF,TGCAGCGGAGCCGGGACAGCGACCTCTGGAAACACCATATATTTT,few,TRBD1,TRBJ1-3,TRBV29-1
CASSDYGRTGGFYGYTF,TGTGCCAGCAGTGACTACGGGAGGACAGGGGGTTTCTATGGCTACACCTTC,.,TRBD1,TRBJ1-2,TRBV6-1
CASRYRYEQYF,TGTGCCAGCAGATACAGGTACGAGCAGTACTTC,once,.,TRBJ2-7,TRBV2
CASSQAHSGRATGELFF,TGTGCCAGCAGCCAAGCCCATAGCGGGAGGGCCACCGGGGAGCTGTTTTTT,.,TRBD2,TRBJ2-2,TRBV3-1/TRBV3-2
CASSLLAGGTPDF,TGTGCCAGCAGTCTTCTAGCGGGAGGCACTCCGGACTTC,few,TRBD2,TRBJ2-7,TRBV27
CASRPGGRRETQYF,TGTGCCAGTAGGCCCGGGGGAAGAAGAGAGACCCAGTACTTC,.,.,TRBJ2-5,TRBV19
CASSRYAIQGAKETQYF,TGTGCCAGCAGTCGATACGCAATACAGGGGGCTAAAGAGACCCAGTACTTC,.,TRBD1,TRBJ2-5,TRBV7-9
CASSTGGGVVNTEAFF,TGTGCCAGTAGTACCGGGGGAGGGGTGGTGAACACTGAAGCTTTCTTT,.,.,TRBJ1-1,TRBV19
CASPGQGELGYTF,TGTGCCAGCCCGGGTCAGGGGGAGCTTGGCTACACCTTC,.,TRBD1,TRBJ1-2,TRBV2
CASSLDFGGAQYF,TGTGCCAGCAGCTTAGATTTTGGCGGGGCCCAGTACTTC,.,.,TRBJ2-5,TRBV13
CASSGTFSYEQYF,TGTGCCAGTAGTGGGACTTTCTCCTACGAGCAGTACTTC,few,.,TRBJ2-7,TRBV19
CASSYYSGQGANEQFF,TGTGCCAGCAGTTACTATTCGGGACAGGGGGCTAATGAGCAGTTCTTC,.,TRBD1,TRBJ2-1,TRBV6-2/TRBV6-3
CASSAKTGTSITGELFF,TGTGCCAGCAGCGCCAAAACCGGGACTAGCATCACCGGGGAGCTGTTTTTT,.,TRBD2,TRBJ2-2,TRBV9
CASSQGPSAPQHF,TGTGCCAGCAGCCAGGGGCCTTCGGCGCCCCAGCATTTT,few,.,TRBJ1-5,TRBV7-9
CASTRKRQGDTEAFF,TGTGCCAGCACCCGAAAACGCCAAGGGGACACTGAAGCTTTCTTT,.,.,TRBJ1-1,TRBV7-9
CASATQGRVHEKLFF,TGTGCCAGTGCTACTCAGGGCAGGGTTCATGAAAAACTGTTTTTT,.,.,TRBJ1-4,TRBV19
CASSLSYARTSGGNEQFF,TGTGCCAGCAGTTTATCGTACGCGCGGACTAGCGGGGGCAATGAGCAGTTCTTC,few,TRBD2,TRBJ2-1,TRBV27
CASSLAGHFSYNEQFF,TGTGCCAGCAGCTTAGCTGGACATTTCTCCTACAATGAGCAGTTCTTC,.,.,TRBJ2-1,TRBV7-9
CASSFSGLNGYTF,TGTGCCAGCAGCTTCTCAGGGCTGAATGGCTACACCTTC,.,.,TRBJ1-2,TRBV5-5
CSASISGTIVQETQYF,TGCAGTGCTAGTATCTCGGGGACTATAGTACAAGAGACCCAGTACTTC,.,TRBD2,TRBJ2-5,TRBV20-1
CASSVRSGSGNTIYF,TGTGCCAGCAGCGTTAGGAGTGGTTCTGGAAACACCATATATTTT,once,.,TRBJ1-3,TRBV7-9
CSASLTINQPQHF,TGCAGTGCTAGTTTAACAATAAATCAGCCCCAGCATTTT,.,.,TRBJ1-5,TRBV20-1
CASSYSGGPQREQYF,TGTGCCAGCAGCTACAGCGGGGGCCCTCAGAGGGAGCAGTACTTC,.,TRBD2,TRBJ2-7,TRBV14
CASAPAGADNSPLHF,TGTGCCAGTGCCCCCGCGGGGGCAGATAATTCACCCCTCCACTTT,.,.,TRBJ1-6,TRBV27
CASSLEQGFYEQYF,TGCGCCAGCAGCTTGGAACAGGGTTTCTACGAGCAGTACTTC,once,.,TRBJ2-7,TRBV5-1
CSVVGSADTQYF,TGCAGCGTTGTCGGGAGCGCAGATACGCAGTATTTT,.,.,TRBJ2-3,TRBV29-1
CASRVGRELAGRTYEQYF,TGTGCCAGCAGAGTCGGGCGGGAACTAGCGGGACGAACCTACGAGCAGTACTTC,once,TRBD2,TRBJ2-7,TRBV5-4
CASAQGARQPQHF,TGTGCCAGCGCCCAAGGGGCGCGTCAGCCCCAGCATTTT,.,.,TRBJ1-5,TRBV7-9
CASSLDRTSYEQYF,TGTGCCAGCAGCCTGGACAGGACGTCCTACGAGCAGTACTTC,.,TRBD1,TRBJ2-7,TRBV11-2
CASSLGVGQVDIQYF,TGCGCCAGCAGCTTGGGGGTGGGACAGGTCGACATTCAGTACTTC,.,TRBD1,TRBJ2-4,TRBV5-1
CASSRGLAGGLFSYEQYF,TGTGCCAGCAGCCGGGGACTAGCGGGAGGGTTATTCTCCTACGAGCAGTACTTC,.,TRBD2,TRBJ2-7,TRBV7-9
CASSFRRVFQETQYF,TGTGCCAGCAGCTTTCGCCGGGTATTCCAGGAGACCCAGTACTTC,.,.,TRBJ2-5,TRBV5-6
CASSNNLQGIRSDTQYF,TGTGCCAGTAGTAACAACCTACAGGGAATAAGGTCAGATACGCAGTATTTT,.,.,TRBJ2-3,TRBV19
CASTSMAGNQPQHF,TGTGCCAGCACAAGTATGGCAGGCAATCAGCCCCAGCATTTT,.,.,TRBJ1-5,TRBV6-5
CATSAGYEQYF,TGTGCCACCAGTGCAGGATACGAGCAGTACTTC,.,.,TRBJ2-7,TRBV24-1
CASSVESGGSLDTQYF,TGTGCCAGCAGCGTAGAAAGCGGGGGGTCGCTAGATACGCAGTATTTT,.,TRBD2,TRBJ2-3,TRBV9
CSVSGLLRGEQFF,TGCAGCGTTTCCGGGCTTTTAAGGGGTGAGCAGTTCTTC,.,.,TRBJ2-1,TRBV29-1
CASSFRSGDGNTIYF,TGTGCCAGCAGCTTTAGATCAGGGGACGGAAACACCATATATTTT,.,.,TRBJ1-3,TRBV11-2
CSASPRQGGQPQHF,TGCAGTGCTAGTCCGAGACAGGGCGGTCAGCCCCAGCATTTT,.,TRBD1,TRBJ1-5,TRBV20-1
CASSKRLSGRAWETQYF,TGTGCCAGCAGCAAAAGGTTGAGCGGGAGGGCCTGGGAGACCCAGTACTTC,.,.,TRBJ2-5,TRBV21-1
CAAGGFTDTQYF,TGTGCTGCGGGCGGGTTTACAGATACGCAGTATTTT,.,.,TRBJ2-3,TRBV3-1/TRBV3-2
CASSWKSSGSFGETQYF,TGTGCCAGCAGCTGGAAATCGAGCGGGAGCTTTGGAGAGACCCAGTACTTC,once,TRBD2,TRBJ2-5,TRBV7-2
CASSRSGTSDEQYF,TGTGCCAGCAGCCGATCCGGGACTAGCGACGAGCAGTACTTC,.,TRBD2,TRBJ2-7,TRBV11-3
CASSVEAGGRSQYF,TGTGCCAGCAGCGTAGAAGCGGGGGGGCGTTCGCAGTATTTT,.,TRBD2,TRBJ2-3,TRBV9
CASSQVLAPVVLTF,TGCGCCAGCAGCCAAGTTCTCGCCCCGGTCGTCCTGACTTTC,.,.,TRBJ2-6,TRBV4-3
CASSRGQGNTEAFF,TGTGCCAGTAGTCGGGGACAGGGGAACACTGAAGCTTTCTTT,.,TRBD1,TRBJ1-1,TRBV19
CASSTGQVNTEAFF,TGTGCCAGCAGCACCGGACAGGTGAACACTGAAGCTTTCTTT,few,TRBD1,TRBJ1-1,TRBV5-4
CASKYSTGTGGNEQFF,TGTGCCAGCAAGTACTCTACGGGGACAGGAGGAAATGAGCAGTTCTTC,.,TRBD1,TRBJ2-1,TRBV28
CASSGDRGHGYTF,TGTGCCAGCAGTGGGGACAGGGGCCATGGCTACACCTTC,.,TRBD1,TRBJ1-2,TRBV2
CASSLSGAPYEQYF,TGTGCCAGCAGTTTAAGCGGGGCCCCCTACGAGCAGTACTTC,.,TRBD2,TRBJ2-7,TRBV27
CATRDRGPFEQFF,TGTGCCACCAGAGACAGGGGCCCCTTCGAGCAGTTCTTC,.,TRBD1,TRBJ2-1,TRBV15
CASTLAGGSSYNEQFF,TGTGCCAGCACCCTAGCCGGTGGGAGCTCCTACAATGAGCAGTTCTTC,.,.,TRBJ2-1,TRBV28
CATSDLRSGTGAFF,TGTGCCACCAGTGATTTGCGGAGCGGGACGGGAGCTTTCTTT,.,.,TRBJ1-1,TRBV24-1
CASSVQVKDTQYF,TGTGCCAGTAGTGTACAGGTTAAAGATACGCAGTATTTT,.,.,TRBJ2-3,TRBV19
CASRLKHDNSGNTIYF,TGTGCCAGCAGACTCAAGCATGACAACTCTGGAAACACCATATATTTT,.,.,TRBJ1-3,TRBV28
CAVQGFGTSGANVLTF,TGTGCCGTGCAGGGGTTCGGGACCTCTGGGGCCAACGTCCTGACTTTC,.,.,TRBJ2-6,TRBV7-9
CASSPAGTGGSRNTIYF,TGTGCCAGCAGCCCGGCGGGGACAGGGGGTTCTCGAAACACCATATATTTT,once,TRBD1,TRBJ1-3,TRBV3-1/TRBV3-2